This TCR beta chain was captured in a study of T-cell memory formation after mild COVID-19. TCRdb analysed the 5' RACE reads with MiXCR anew, one entry per CDR3 protein. The table has roughly 610,000 distinct CDR3 sequences, about 18% seen once. J gave up 4 bases and V 3 bases, and 3 bases lay outside the gene matches. The CDR3 runs 15 residues. Germline V gene lookup returns CDR1 SGHDN and CDR2 FVKESK. The sample taken for sequencing was PBMCs or a T cell subset sorted from them (not recorded which). The clonotype comes from an adult woman who had mild COVID-19 (a few samples of this study predate the infection). Cell type and time point are not known. The J gene is TRBJ2-1, the V gene TRBV14; 10 nucleotides line up with TRBD2. Here the CDR3 DNA reads TGTGCCAGCAGCCAGTCAGCGGGAGGGTACAATGAGCAGTTCTTC. Amino acid sequence: CASSQSAGGYNEQFF.